These 17 T cell receptor beta chains originate from one sample sequenced in a study of cytomegalovirus exposure and HLA in healthy donors. Amplification used 60 Vbeta primers and 13 Jbeta primers. Data came from immunoSEQ multiplex PCR; TCRdb stores just in-frame clones and leaves some out. The data contain about 140,000 clones, about three quarters of them singletons. Sequencing input: PBMCs. These receptors were obtained from a male donor in good health and CMV-seropositive.

This clone was seen a single time. The V call is TRBV5-6, the J call TRBJ2-5; TRBD2 matches at 11 bases. J was trimmed by 2 bases and V by 3 bases; bases with no gene match: 3. The CDR3 has 15 amino acids. The germline gives CDR1 SGHDT, CDR2 YYEEEE. In DNA form, the CDR3 reads TGTGCCAGCAGCTCCCGACTAGCGGGACAAGAGACCCAGTACTTC. As protein: CASSSRLAGQETQYF.

The gene calls are TRBV25-1 and TRBJ1-2, with a possible D match to TRBD1 (5 bases). The CDR3 consists of 12 residues. Trimming stripped 10 bases from V and 4 bases from J, with 13 bases between. The germline V gene has CDR1 MGHDK and CDR2 SYGVNS. CDR3 nucleotides: TGTGCCACCTCTGGGGGGGGCTATGGCTACACCTTC. Protein product: CATSGGGYGYTF.

V is TRBV4-1 and J is TRBJ1-3; tentatively, D is TRBD1 (5 bases). Germline CDR1 MGHRA, CDR2 YSYEKL. The CDR3 is 16 amino acids. V was pared by 2 bases and J by 1 base, with 12 bases between. This chain's CDR3 is CASSQNPGGSGNTIYF. In DNA, the CDR3 is TGCGCCAGCAGCCAAAACCCTGGGGGGTCTGGAAACACCATATATTTT.

This clone has just a few counts. V and J are TRBV10-2 and TRBJ2-2; 15 nucleotides line up with TRBD2. The CDR3 sequence is 18 residues long. V gave up 3 bases and J gave up 7 bases; unmatched junction bases: 9. In germline, CDR1 is WSHSY, CDR2 SAAADI. CDR3 in DNA: TGCGCCAGCAGTGACCTCGGACTAGCGGGGGGGCCAGGCGGGGAGCTGTTTTTT. Translation gives CASSDLGLAGGPGGELFF.

This chain links TRBV6-1 with TRBJ1-2, with D possibly being TRBD1 (5 bases). CDR1 and CDR2 from the germline V gene are MNHNS and SASEGT. The CDR3 length is 14 residues. V gave up 2 bases and J gave up 7 bases, with 14 bases separating them. Here the CDR3 reads CASSEQGQGGGYTF. The CDR3 nucleotides read TGTGCCAGCAGTGAACAAGGCCAGGGAGGTGGCTACACCTTC.

This CDR3 reads CASSLPPGPISTDTQYF. CDR3 DNA: TGTGCCAGCAGCTTGCCGCCAGGCCCTATTAGCACAGATACGCAGTATTTT. The rearrangement links TRBV5-4 to TRBJ2-3, with D hard to call. V shed 1 base and J shed 0 bases, with 15 bases lying between them. The CDR3 loop spans 17 amino acids. Per germline, CDR1 SGHNT and CDR2 YYREEE (reference sequence). The full variable domain, its missing parts supplied by reference TRBV5-4 and TRBJ2-3, is ETGVTQSPTHLIKTRGQQVTLRCSSQSGHNTVSWYQQALGQGPQFIFQYYREEENGRGNFPPRFSGLQFPNYSSELNVNALELDDSALYLCASSLPPGPISTDTQYFGPGTRLTVL.

J is TRBJ2-7 and V is TRBV30, with TRBD1 matching 9 bases. V shed 1 base, J shed 3 bases, and the junction held 7 bases outside the gene matches. CDR3 length: 15 amino acids. Per germline, CDR1 GTSNPN and CDR2 SVGIG (reference sequence). CDR3 coding DNA: TGTGCCTGGAGTGCAGGACAGGGGACCCACTACGAGCAGTACTTC. It translates to CAWSAGQGTHYEQYF.

The chain is built from TRBV19 and TRBJ2-1; 10 bases line up with TRBD2. Germline V gene data show CDR1 as LNHDA and CDR2 as SQIVND (reference sequence). The length of the CDR3 is 16 residues. Trimming took 4 bases from V and 8 from J; bases not matched to a gene: 11. The CDR3, as DNA: TGTGCCAGTAGTACCTTTCTAGCGGGAGCCAACGATGAGCAGTTCTTC. Amino acid sequence: CASSTFLAGANDEQFF.

There are a few counts of this clone. This chain connects TRBV9 to TRBJ2-5, with 11 bases aligning to TRBD2. V shed 2 bases and J 9 bases; nucleotides not matched to a gene: 0. Germline loops: CDR1 SGDLS, CDR2 YYNGEE. CDR3 length: 12 amino acids. The CDR3 nucleotides are TGTGCCAGCAGCGTTAGCGGGGGGGCCCAGTACTTC. Translating it yields CASSVSGGAQYF.

The rearrangement joins TRBV29-1 to TRBJ2-7; TRBD2 matches at 7 bases. V lost 8 bases and J lost 2; bases outside the gene matches: 12. The CDR3 has 14 amino acids. The germline V gene has CDR1 SQVTM and CDR2 ANQGSEA. The CDR3 DNA follows: TGCAGCTTCTCGGAGCCGGGACTAACCTACGAGCAGTACTTC. Protein product: CSFSEPGLTYEQYF.

The rearrangement links TRBV27 to TRBJ2-3; 9 bases are shared with TRBD2. CDR1 is MNHEY, CDR2 SMNVEV, per germline (reference sequence). The length of the CDR3 is 15 residues. V shed 6 bases and J 2 bases; nucleotides not matched to a gene: 6. The CDR3 loop reads CASSLLAGYTDTQYF. The CDR3 DNA reads as TGTGCCAGCAGCTTACTAGCGGGCTACACAGATACGCAGTATTTT.

The rearrangement links TRBV7-9 to TRBJ2-2, with 10 positions matching TRBD1. Per the germline V gene, CDR1 is SEHNR and CDR2 is FQNEAQ (reference sequence). J was trimmed by 7 bases and V by 1 base; bases with no gene match: 9. The CDR3 covers 17 residues. As DNA, the CDR3 is TGTGCCAGCAGCTTAGTTTCCGGGACAGGGGACATCGGGGAGCTGTTTTTT. Residues: CASSLVSGTGDIGELFF.

The chain joins TRBV5-4 to TRBJ1-2; 8 nucleotides line up with TRBD1. CDR1 is SGHNT, CDR2 YYREEE, per germline (reference sequence). This CDR3 has 14 residues. The V segment lost 0 bases and the J segment 6 bases; nucleotides outside the gene matches: 4. For the CDR3, the DNA is TGTGCCAGCAGCTTGGGACAGGGGACGGATGGCTACACCTTC. Its protein product is CASSLGQGTDGYTF.

The chain couples TRBV6-5 to TRBJ2-5, with 11 bases lining up with TRBD1. The germline V gene encodes CDR1 MNHEY and CDR2 SVGAGI. V shed 6 bases and J 5 bases; nucleotides not matched to a gene: 8. The length of the CDR3 is 15 residues. The CDR3 coding sequence is TGTGCCAGCAGCCCCGGACAGGGGGCATGGGAGACCCAGTACTTC. Translated: CASSPGQGAWETQYF.

The V and J genes are TRBV7-3 and TRBJ2-1; D uncertain. V was clipped by 2 bases and J by 5 bases, with 7 bases between them. The V gene's germline CDR1 is SGHTA and CDR2 FQGTGA. CDR3 length equals 13 residues. This CDR3 is CASSLLSHNEQFF. The CDR3 DNA reads TGTGCCAGCAGCTTACTGAGCCACAATGAGCAGTTCTTC.

J is TRBJ2-1 and V is TRBV2, with 8 bases lining up with TRBD2. CDR1 is SNHLY and CDR2 is FYNNEI in the germline V gene. This CDR3 region has 18 residues. V trimming: 1 base; J trimming: 0 bases; junction bases outside the gene matches: 8. The CDR3 loop reads CASSEEGSGVSSYNEQFF. CDR3 sequence (DNA): TGTGCCAGCAGTGAAGAAGGTAGCGGGGTTAGCTCCTACAATGAGCAGTTCTTC.

This rearrangement joins TRBV7-6 to TRBJ2-1; tentative D call: TRBD2 (6 bases). Germline CDR1 SGHVS, CDR2 FNYEAQ. The length of the CDR3 is 15 residues. The V and J ends lost 5 bases and 7 bases respectively, with 18 bases between them. CDR3 nucleotides: TGTGCCAGCAGCGACCCGACGGGCCGGGAGAATGAGCAGTTCTTC. Residues: CASSDPTGRENEQFF.